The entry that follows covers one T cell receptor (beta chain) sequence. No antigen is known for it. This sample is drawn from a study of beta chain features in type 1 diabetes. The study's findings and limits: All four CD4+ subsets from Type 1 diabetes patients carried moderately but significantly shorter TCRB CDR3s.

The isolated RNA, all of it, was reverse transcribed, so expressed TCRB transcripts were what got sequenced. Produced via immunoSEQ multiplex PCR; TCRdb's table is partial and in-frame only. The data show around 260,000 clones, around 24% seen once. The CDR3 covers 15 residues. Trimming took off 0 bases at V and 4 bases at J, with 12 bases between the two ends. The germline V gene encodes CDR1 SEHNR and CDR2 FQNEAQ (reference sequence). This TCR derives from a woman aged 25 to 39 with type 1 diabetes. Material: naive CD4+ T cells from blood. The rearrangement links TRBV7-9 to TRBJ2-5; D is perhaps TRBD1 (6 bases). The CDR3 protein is CASSLAPGETETQYF. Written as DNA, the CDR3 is TGTGCCAGCAGCTTAGCGCCAGGGGAAACAGAGACCCAGTACTTC.